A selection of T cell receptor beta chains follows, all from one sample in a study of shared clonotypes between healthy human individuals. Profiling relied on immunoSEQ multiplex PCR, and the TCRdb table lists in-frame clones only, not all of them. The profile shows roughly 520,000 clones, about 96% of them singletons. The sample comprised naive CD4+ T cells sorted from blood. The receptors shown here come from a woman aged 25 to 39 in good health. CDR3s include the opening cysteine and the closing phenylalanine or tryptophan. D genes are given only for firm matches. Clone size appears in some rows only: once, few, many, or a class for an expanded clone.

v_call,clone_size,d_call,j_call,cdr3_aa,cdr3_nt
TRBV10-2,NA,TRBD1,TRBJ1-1,CASTGQGVIEAFF,TGCGCCAGCACGGGACAGGGAGTGATTGAAGCTTTCTTT
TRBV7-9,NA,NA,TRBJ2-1,CASSLPQVEFYNEQFF,TGTGCCAGCAGCTTACCTCAGGTCGAATTCTACAATGAGCAGTTCTTC
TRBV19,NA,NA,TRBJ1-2,CASSQISTVVGGANYGYTF,TGTGCCAGTAGTCAAATCTCGACTGTCGTTGGGGGAGCTAACTATGGCTACACCTTC
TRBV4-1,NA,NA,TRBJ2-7,CASSLLLVDYEQYF,TGCGCCAGCAGCCTTCTCCTCGTCGACTACGAGCAGTACTTC
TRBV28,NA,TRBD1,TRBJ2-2,CASSWDRVITGELFF,TGTGCCAGCAGTTGGGACAGGGTCATCACCGGAGAGCTGTTTTTT
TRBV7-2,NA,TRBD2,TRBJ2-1,CASSSSGGVDEQFF,TGTGCCAGCAGCTCTAGCGGGGGGGTCGATGAGCAGTTCTTC
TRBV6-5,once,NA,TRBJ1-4,CASRNRHKPNEKLFF,TGTGCCAGCAGGAACCGACACAAGCCAAATGAAAAACTGTTTTTT
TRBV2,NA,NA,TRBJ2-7,CASSPRTGLYEQYF,TGTGCCAGCAGTCCGCGGACGGGGCTCTACGAGCAGTACTTC
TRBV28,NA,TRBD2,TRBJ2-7,CASSLPGGSYEQYF,TGTGCCAGCAGTTTGCCGGGCGGGAGTTACGAGCAGTACTTC
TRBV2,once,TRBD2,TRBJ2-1,CASIREGHNEQFF,TGTGCCAGCATACGGGAGGGGCACAATGAGCAGTTCTTC
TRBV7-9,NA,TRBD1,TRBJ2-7,CASSTAAGTGAHEQYF,TGTGCCAGCAGCACCGCTGCCGGGACAGGGGCGCACGAGCAGTACTTC
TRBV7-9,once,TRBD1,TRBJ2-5,CASSWGTGQETQYF,TGTGCCAGCAGCTGGGGGACAGGTCAAGAGACCCAGTACTTC
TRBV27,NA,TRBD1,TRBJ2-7,CASSFRTGGPHEQYF,TGTGCCAGCAGTTTTCGGACAGGGGGCCCTCACGAGCAGTACTTC
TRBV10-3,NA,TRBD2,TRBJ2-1,CAISESILAGGPSYNEQFF,TGTGCCATCAGTGAGTCGATTTTAGCGGGAGGGCCTTCCTACAATGAGCAGTTCTTC
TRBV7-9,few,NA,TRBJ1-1,CASSTTTGTTEAFF,TGTGCCAGCAGCACCACAACAGGGACCACTGAAGCTTTCTTT
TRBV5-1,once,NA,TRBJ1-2,CASSFSGRGYTF,TGCGCCAGCAGCTTTTCAGGTCGCGGCTACACCTTC
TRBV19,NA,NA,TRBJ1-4,CASSRRRGDEKLFF,TGTGCCAGTAGCCGACGGCGGGGCGACGAAAAACTGTTTTTT
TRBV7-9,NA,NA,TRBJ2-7,CASSRQVQGYEQYF,TGTGCCAGCAGCCGACAAGTCCAGGGTTACGAGCAGTACTTC
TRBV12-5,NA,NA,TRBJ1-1,CASGLRGTEAFF,TGTGCTAGTGGTTTACGAGGGACTGAAGCTTTCTTT
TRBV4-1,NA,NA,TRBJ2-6,CASTAPGANVLTF,TGCGCCAGCACGGCTCCTGGGGCCAACGTCCTGACTTTC
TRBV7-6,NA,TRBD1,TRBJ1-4,CASSPRRDRNNEKLFF,TGTGCCAGCAGTCCTCGTCGGGACAGAAATAATGAAAAACTGTTTTTT
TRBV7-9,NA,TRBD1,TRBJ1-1,CASRARGPGTEAFF,TGTGCCAGCAGGGCCAGGGGGCCCGGGACTGAAGCTTTCTTT
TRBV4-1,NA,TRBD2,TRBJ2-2,CASSSLRASGSGGELFF,TGCGCCAGCAGTTCATTGAGGGCTAGCGGGAGTGGCGGGGAGCTGTTTTTT
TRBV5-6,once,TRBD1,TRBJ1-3,CASSWMDRGLSGNTIYF,TGTGCCAGCAGCTGGATGGACAGGGGACTCTCTGGAAACACCATATATTTT
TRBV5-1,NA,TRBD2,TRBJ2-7,CASSSQSGSFYEQYF,TGCGCCAGCAGCTCCCAAAGCGGGAGTTTCTACGAGCAGTACTTC
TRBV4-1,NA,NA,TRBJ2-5,CASSSAGTQYF,TGCGCCAGCAGCTCGGCAGGGACCCAGTACTTC
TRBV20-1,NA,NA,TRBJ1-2,CSARGGYGYTF,TGCAGTGCTCGCGGCGGATATGGCTACACCTTC
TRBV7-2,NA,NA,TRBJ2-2,CASSQQDTGELFF,TGTGCCAGCAGCCAACAGGACACCGGGGAGCTGTTTTTT
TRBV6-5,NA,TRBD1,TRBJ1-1,CASTPGTGPYTEAFF,TGTGCCAGCACCCCGGGGACAGGACCTTACACTGAAGCTTTCTTT
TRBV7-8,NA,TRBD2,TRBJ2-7,CASSLVVAGGILYEQYF,TGTGCCAGCAGCTTAGTGGTAGCGGGAGGGATACTCTACGAGCAGTACTTC
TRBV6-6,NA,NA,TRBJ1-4,CASSGLATQMEKLFF,TGTGCCAGCAGCGGGCTGGCCACCCAGATGGAAAAACTGTTTTTT
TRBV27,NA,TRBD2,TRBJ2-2,CASSRTSGILGTGELFF,TGTGCCAGCAGTCGGACTAGCGGGATTTTAGGCACCGGGGAGCTGTTTTTT
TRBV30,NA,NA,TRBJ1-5,CVWSSTPAGGNQPQHF,TGTGTCTGGAGTAGCACCCCGGCAGGGGGCAATCAGCCCCAGCATTTT
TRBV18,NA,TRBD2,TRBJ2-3,CASSPPWLSGIFPDTQYF,TGTGCCAGCTCACCACCGTGGCTTAGCGGGATTTTCCCAGATACGCAGTATTTT
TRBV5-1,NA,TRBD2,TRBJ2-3,CASSLAGLAGGDTQYF,TGCGCCAGCAGCTTGGCGGGACTAGCGGGAGGAGATACGCAGTATTTT
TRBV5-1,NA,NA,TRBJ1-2,CASSLGIYGYTF,TGCGCCAGCAGCTTGGGTATCTATGGCTACACCTTC
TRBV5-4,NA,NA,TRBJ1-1,CASSPSSITEAFF,TGTGCCAGCAGCCCCTCCTCAATCACTGAAGCTTTCTTT
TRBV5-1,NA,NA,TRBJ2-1,CASSLEQGLSDGAFNEQFF,TGCGCCAGCAGCTTGGAGCAGGGGCTTTCGGACGGGGCATTTAATGAGCAGTTCTTC
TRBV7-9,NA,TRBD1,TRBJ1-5,CASSPTGASNQPQHF,TGTGCCAGCAGCCCGACAGGGGCAAGCAATCAGCCCCAGCATTTT
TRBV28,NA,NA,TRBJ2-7,CASSLLASQKTPPYF,TGTGCCAGCAGTTTACTTGCCAGCCAAAAAACACCCCCTTACTTC
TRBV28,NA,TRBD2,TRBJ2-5,CASSLSSGRSETQYF,TGTGCCAGCAGTTTGAGTAGCGGGAGATCGGAGACCCAGTACTTC
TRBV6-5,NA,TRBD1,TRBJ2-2,CASSYRDREHGELFF,TGTGCCAGCAGTTACCGGGACAGGGAGCACGGGGAGCTGTTTTTT
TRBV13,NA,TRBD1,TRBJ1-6,CASSVGTGALHSPLHF,TGTGCCAGCAGCGTGGGGACAGGGGCCTTGCATTCACCCCTCCACTTT
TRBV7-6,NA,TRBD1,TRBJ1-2,CASSSGQGSNYGYTF,TGTGCCAGCAGCTCCGGACAGGGGTCTAACTATGGCTACACCTTC
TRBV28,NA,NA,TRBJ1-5,CASRKGYSNQPQHF,TGTGCCAGCAGGAAAGGTTATAGCAATCAGCCCCAGCATTTT
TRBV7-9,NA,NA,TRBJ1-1,CASSFAGATTEAFF,TGTGCCAGCAGCTTTGCAGGGGCTACCACTGAAGCTTTCTTT
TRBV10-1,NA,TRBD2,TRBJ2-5,CASSPSGRAETQYF,TGCGCCAGCAGCCCTAGCGGGAGGGCGGAGACCCAGTACTTC
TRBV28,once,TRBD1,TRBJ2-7,CASSGTGSIREQYF,TGTGCCAGCAGTGGGACAGGGAGTATTAGGGAGCAGTACTTC
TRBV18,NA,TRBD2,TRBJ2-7,CASSPQGLAGVGEQYF,TGTGCCAGCTCACCCCAAGGACTAGCGGGAGTGGGGGAGCAGTACTTC
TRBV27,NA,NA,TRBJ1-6,CASRDTDNSPLHF,TGTGCCAGCCGGGACACGGATAATTCACCCCTCCACTTT
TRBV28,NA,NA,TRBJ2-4,CASTGGGWVRKNIQYF,TGTGCCAGCACGGGTGGGGGATGGGTGAGGAAAAACATTCAGTACTTC
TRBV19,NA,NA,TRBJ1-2,CASSITSARGYGYTF,TGTGCCAGTAGTATTACGTCCGCACGGGGGTATGGCTACACCTTC
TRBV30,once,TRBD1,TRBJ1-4,CAWGQGSPEKLFF,TGTGCCTGGGGACAGGGCTCGCCCGAAAAACTGTTTTTT
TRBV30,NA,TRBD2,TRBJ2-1,CAWSVVRTSGPYNNEQFF,TGTGCCTGGAGTGTAGTAAGGACTAGCGGTCCCTATAACAATGAGCAGTTCTTC
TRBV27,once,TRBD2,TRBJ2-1,CASRLATSYNEQFF,TGTGCCAGCCGACTAGCGACCTCCTACAATGAGCAGTTCTTC
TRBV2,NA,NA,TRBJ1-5,CASSVEEVQPQHF,TGTGCCAGCAGTGTCGAGGAGGTTCAGCCCCAGCATTTT
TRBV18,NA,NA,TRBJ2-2,CASSPQFGNTGELFF,TGTGCCAGCTCTCCCCAGTTCGGGAACACCGGGGAGCTGTTTTTT